The entry that follows covers one T cell receptor beta chain sequence. Its antigen is currently unknown. BIOMED2 TRB-A/B primer pools were used in multiplex TRB PCR. One entry per CDR3 protein, called by TCRdb with MiXCR from the multiplex PCR reads. The sample contains around 16,000 distinct CDR3 sequences, under 35% of which appear only once. This sample is drawn from a study of T and B cells in COVID-19 patients. The overall study: Most recovered patients had mild to moderate COVID-19 treated as outpatients. Findings and caveats of the study: Sorted SARS-CoV-2-responsive or tetramer+ T cells and CD4+, regulatory and CD8+ subsets were not yet sequenced. Of 2,331 TCR clusters found only in the recovered cohort, fewer than 40 had low generation probability.

Blood genomic DNA input for TRB amplification was 250-500 ng. Germline V gene lookup returns CDR1 DFQATT and CDR2 SNEGSKA (reference sequence). V was clipped by 1 base and J by 5 bases, with 8 bases between them. This CDR3 spans 12 amino acids. V is TRBV20-1 and J is TRBJ2-5; D remains ambiguous. The sequence was obtained from a human donor who had recovered from COVID-19. The specimen was blood. CDR3 in amino acids: CSARGHGETQYF. The DNA for the CDR3 is TGCAGTGCTAGAGGACACGGGGAGACCCAGTACTTC.